This T cell receptor (beta chain) was retrieved from a study of response to subunit inactivated influenza vaccine. Notes on the study in general: Authors proposed each seasonal influenza vaccination draws in few new T cells.

TCRdb reprocessed the RT-PCR reads with MiXCR, giving one entry per CDR3 protein. The sample carries 400,000 to 550,000 distinct CDR3 sequences, roughly 27% recorded once. Turning to this clonotype: Its antigen is unidentified.

The V end was cut by 4 bases, the J end by 5 bases, with 13 bases between. Germline CDR1 SGHRS, CDR2 YFSETQ. There are 14 residues in the CDR3. The chain uses TRBV5-1 and TRBJ2-1; the D gene is possibly TRBD1 (7 bases). The sequences come from CD4+ T cells sorted from PBMCs, collected roughly 5 days after vaccination. The sequence was collected from a man aged 50 to 59 who received an inactivated influenza vaccine. The CDR3 loop is CASSRGTANNEQFF. The DNA of the CDR3 is TGCGCCAGCAGCCGCGGGACAGCCAACAATGAGCAGTTCTTC.